The 4 T cell receptor beta chains in this list originate from one sample, sequenced in a study of post-analysis software for immune sequencing data. Overall study results and limits: Among roughly five TRBV segments more frequent in patients than controls were TRBV5-6, TRBV5-1 and TRBV20-1.

TCR beta cDNA libraries included unique molecular identifiers. TCRdb processed the PCR reads anew with MiXCR; each CDR3 protein has one entry. The data contain 150,000 to 200,000 distinct CDR3 sequences, 30% of them singletons. These receptors have no identified antigens. The sample consisted of blood. Source of these receptors: a girl aged 5 to 17 with multiple sclerosis.

This clonotype was seen a few times. V is TRBV7-9 and J is TRBJ2-1; the match to TRBD2 covers 9 bases. The CDR3 contains 17 residues. The V gene's germline CDR1 is SEHNR and CDR2 FQNEAQ (reference sequence). V gave up 3 bases and J gave up 2 bases; unmatched junction bases: 8. CDR3: CASSFKAGGGPYNEQFF. The CDR3 coding sequence is TGTGCCAGCAGCTTTAAAGCGGGAGGTGGCCCCTACAATGAGCAGTTCTTC.

This clonotype has only a few counts. The chain is built from TRBV7-2 and TRBJ2-5, with 7 bases aligning to TRBD2. The end of the DNA aligns better with TRBJ2-7, so the J call may be wrong. Germline V lookup: CDR1 SGHTA, CDR2 FQGNSA. This CDR3 region has 13 residues. CDR3 nucleotides: TGTACCAGCAACGGACTAGTCGTAAACGAGCAGTACTTC. It is translated as CTSNGLVVNEQYF.

The V and J genes are TRBV20-1 and TRBJ2-5; D perhaps matches TRBD2 (5 bases). The end of the DNA fits TRBJ2-7 better, so the J call may be wrong. CDR3 size: 14 residues. The germline CDR1 and CDR2 sequences are DFQATT and SNEGSKA (reference sequence). For the CDR3, the DNA is TGCAGTGCTAGAGACCCCGGGGTTCTGTACGAGCAGTACTTC. This gives the protein CSARDPGVLYEQYF.

This clonotype has just a few counts. This could be a read error, since a much larger clone is one nucleotide away. The rearrangement joins TRBV7-3 to TRBJ2-1; 12 bases align to TRBD2. Per the germline V gene, CDR1 is SGHTA and CDR2 is FQGTGA. CDR3 length equals 15 residues. The CDR3 is CASSLGTSGYSEQFF. The DNA of the CDR3 is TGTGCCAGCAGCTTAGGGACTAGCGGGTACAGTGAGCAGTTCTTC.